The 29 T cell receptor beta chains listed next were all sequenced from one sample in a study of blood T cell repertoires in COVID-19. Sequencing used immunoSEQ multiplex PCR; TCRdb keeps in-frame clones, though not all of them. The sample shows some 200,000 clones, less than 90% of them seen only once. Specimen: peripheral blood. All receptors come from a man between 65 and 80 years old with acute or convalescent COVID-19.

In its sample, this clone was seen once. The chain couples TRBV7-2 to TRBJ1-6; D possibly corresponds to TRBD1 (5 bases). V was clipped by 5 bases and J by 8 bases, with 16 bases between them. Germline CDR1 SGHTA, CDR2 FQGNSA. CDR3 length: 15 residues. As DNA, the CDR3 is TGTGCCAGCAGCACCACAGGTTGGGGGGATTCACCCCTCCACTTT. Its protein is CASSTTGWGDSPLHF.

The CDR3 region is CASSYLGQEGYTF. The CDR3, as DNA: TGTGCCAGCAGTTACTTGGGACAGGAGGGCTACACCTTC. The V gene is TRBV6-6, the J gene TRBJ1-2; 8 positions agree with TRBD1. Germline loops: CDR1 MNHNY, CDR2 SVGAGI (reference sequence). The V and J ends lost 1 base and 8 bases, in that order; junction bases with no gene match: 3. The CDR3 has 13 amino acids.

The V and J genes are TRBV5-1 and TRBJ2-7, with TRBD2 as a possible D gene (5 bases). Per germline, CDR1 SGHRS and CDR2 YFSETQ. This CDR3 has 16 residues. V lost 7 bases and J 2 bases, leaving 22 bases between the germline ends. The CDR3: CASRRDDAGETYEQYF. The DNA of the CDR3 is TGCGCCAGCCGCCGTGATGACGCGGGCGAGACCTACGAGCAGTACTTC.

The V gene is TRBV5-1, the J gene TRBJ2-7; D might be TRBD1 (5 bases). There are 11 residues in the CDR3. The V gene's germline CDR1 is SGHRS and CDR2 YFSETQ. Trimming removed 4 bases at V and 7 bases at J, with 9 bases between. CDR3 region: CASSQGREQYF. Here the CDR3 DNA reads TGCGCCAGCAGCCAGGGTAGGGAGCAGTACTTC. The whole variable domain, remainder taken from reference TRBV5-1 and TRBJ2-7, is KAGVTQTPRYLIKTRGQQVTLSCSPISGHRSVSWYQQTPGQGLQFLFEYFSETQRNKGNFPGRFSGRQFSNSRSEMNVSTLELGDSALYLCASSQGREQYFGPGTRLTVT.

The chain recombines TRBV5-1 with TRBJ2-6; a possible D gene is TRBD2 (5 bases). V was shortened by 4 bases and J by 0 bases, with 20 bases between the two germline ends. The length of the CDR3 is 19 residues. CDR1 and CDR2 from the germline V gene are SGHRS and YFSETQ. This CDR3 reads CASSPGLYPESSGANVLTF. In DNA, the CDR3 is TGCGCCAGCAGCCCAGGACTCTACCCTGAAAGCTCTGGGGCCAACGTCCTGACTTTC.

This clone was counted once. CDR3 sequence: CSALGQGETQYF. The CDR3 coding sequence is TGCAGCGCACTAGGACAGGGAGAGACCCAGTACTTC. The J gene is TRBJ2-5, the V gene TRBV29-1; 8 bases match TRBD1. The CDR3 sequence is 12 residues long. Germline assignment: CDR1 SQVTM and CDR2 ANQGSEA. Unmatched junction bases numbered 5, after V lost 7 bases and J lost 4 bases.

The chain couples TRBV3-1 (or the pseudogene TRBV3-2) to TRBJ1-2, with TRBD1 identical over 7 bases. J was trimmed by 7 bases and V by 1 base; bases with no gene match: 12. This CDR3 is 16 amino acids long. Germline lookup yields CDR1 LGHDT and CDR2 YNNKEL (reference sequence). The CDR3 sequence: CASSQVATGTAGGYTF. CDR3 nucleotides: TGTGCCAGCAGCCAAGTAGCGACTGGGACAGCGGGTGGCTACACCTTC.

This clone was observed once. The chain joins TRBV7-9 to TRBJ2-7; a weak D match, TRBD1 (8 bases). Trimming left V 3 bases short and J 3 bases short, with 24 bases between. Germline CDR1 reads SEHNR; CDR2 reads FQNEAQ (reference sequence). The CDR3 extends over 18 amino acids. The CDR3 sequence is CASSFQTGQGGSVYEQYF. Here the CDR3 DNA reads TGTGCCAGCAGCTTCCAGACCGGACAGGGAGGGTCTGTCTACGAGCAGTACTTC.

CDR3: CASSFVDRDTEAFF. The CDR3 DNA sequence: TGTGCCAGCAGCTTCGTCGACAGGGATACTGAAGCTTTCTTT. The rearrangement joins TRBV11-1 to TRBJ1-1, with 7 bases matching TRBD1. The CDR3 runs to 14 residues. Unmatched junction bases numbered 6, after V lost 3 bases and J lost 5 bases. Per germline, CDR1 SGHAT and CDR2 FQDESV (reference sequence).

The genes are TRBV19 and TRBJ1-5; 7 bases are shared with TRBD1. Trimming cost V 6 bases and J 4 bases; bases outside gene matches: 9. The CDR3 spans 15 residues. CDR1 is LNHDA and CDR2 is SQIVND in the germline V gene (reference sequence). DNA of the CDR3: TGTGCCAGTAGCATGGGGACAGACGCTAATCAGCCCCAGCATTTT. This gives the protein CASSMGTDANQPQHF. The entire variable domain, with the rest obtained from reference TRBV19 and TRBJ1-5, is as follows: DGGITQSPKYLFRKEGQNVTLSCEQNLNHDAMYWYRQDPGQGLRLIYYSQIVNDFQKGDIAEGYSVSREKKESFPLTVTSAQKNPTAFYLCASSMGTDANQPQHFGDGTRLSIL.

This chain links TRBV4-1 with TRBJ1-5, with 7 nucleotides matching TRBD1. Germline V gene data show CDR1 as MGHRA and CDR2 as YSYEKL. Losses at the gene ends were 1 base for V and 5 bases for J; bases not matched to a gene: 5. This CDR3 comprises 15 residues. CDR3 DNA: TGCGCCAGCAGCCAAGCGGACAGGTGGGATCAGCCCCAGCATTTT. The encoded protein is CASSQADRWDQPQHF.

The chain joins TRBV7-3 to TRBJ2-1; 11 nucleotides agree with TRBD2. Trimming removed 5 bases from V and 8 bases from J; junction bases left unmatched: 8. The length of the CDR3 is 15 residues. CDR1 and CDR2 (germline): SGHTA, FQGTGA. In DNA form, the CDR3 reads TGTGCCAGCAGCCCCCCCGGTAGCGGGAGGGATGAGCAGTTCTTC. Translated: CASSPPGSGRDEQFF.

In DNA, the CDR3 is TGTGCCACCAGCAGAGATCCAGGCTCTGGAAACACCATATATTTT. This translates into CATSRDPGSGNTIYF. The chain uses TRBV15 and TRBJ1-3; D not certain. The germline V and J ends were trimmed by 0 bases and 0 bases, with 6 bases remaining between them. The CDR3 runs to 15 residues. CDR1 is LNHNV and CDR2 is YYDKDF in the germline V gene (reference sequence).

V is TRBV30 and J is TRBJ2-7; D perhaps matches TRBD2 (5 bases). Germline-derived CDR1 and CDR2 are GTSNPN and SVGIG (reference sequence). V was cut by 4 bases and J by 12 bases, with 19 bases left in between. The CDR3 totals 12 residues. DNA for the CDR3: TGTGCCTGGAAATTCGGACTGTTGCGGATGTACTTC. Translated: CAWKFGLLRMYF. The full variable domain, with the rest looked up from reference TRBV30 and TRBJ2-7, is SQTIHQWPATLVQPVGSPLSLECTVEGTSNPNLYWYRQAAGRGLQLLFYSVGIGQISSEVPQNLSASRPQDRQFILSSKKLLLSDSGFYLCAWKFGLLRMYFGPGTRLTVT.

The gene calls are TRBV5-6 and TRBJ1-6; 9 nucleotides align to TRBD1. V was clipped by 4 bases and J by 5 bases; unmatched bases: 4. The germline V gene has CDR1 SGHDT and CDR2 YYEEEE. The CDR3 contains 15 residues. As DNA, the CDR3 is TGTGCCAGCAGCGCAGGGGACAGGGATAATTCACCCCTCCACTTT. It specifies CASSAGDRDNSPLHF.

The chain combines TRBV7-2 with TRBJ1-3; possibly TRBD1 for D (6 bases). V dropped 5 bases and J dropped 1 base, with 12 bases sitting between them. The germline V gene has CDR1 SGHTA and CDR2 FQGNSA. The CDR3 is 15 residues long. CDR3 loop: CASSAGRGSGNTIYF. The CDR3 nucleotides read TGTGCCAGCAGCGCAGGCAGGGGATCTGGAAACACCATATATTTT.

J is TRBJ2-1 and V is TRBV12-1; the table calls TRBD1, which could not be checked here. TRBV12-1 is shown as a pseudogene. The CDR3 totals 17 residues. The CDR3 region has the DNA TGTGCCAGCAGTTCCAATCCCCCCCAGGCGACCTACAATGAGCAGTTCTTC. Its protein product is CASSSNPPQATYNEQFF.

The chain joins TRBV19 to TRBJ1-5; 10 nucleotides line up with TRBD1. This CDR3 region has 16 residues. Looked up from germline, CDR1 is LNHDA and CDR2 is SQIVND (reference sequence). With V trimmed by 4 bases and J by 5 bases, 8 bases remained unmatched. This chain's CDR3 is CASSNTGTGAYQPQHF. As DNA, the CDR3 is TGTGCCAGTAGTAACACCGGGACAGGGGCCTATCAGCCCCAGCATTTT.

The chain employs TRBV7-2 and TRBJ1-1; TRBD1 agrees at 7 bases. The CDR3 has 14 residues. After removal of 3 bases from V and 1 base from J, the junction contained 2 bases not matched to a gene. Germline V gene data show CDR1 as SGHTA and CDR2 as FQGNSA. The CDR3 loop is CASSLGQTNTEAFF. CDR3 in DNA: TGTGCCAGCAGCTTGGGACAGACGAACACTGAAGCTTTCTTT.

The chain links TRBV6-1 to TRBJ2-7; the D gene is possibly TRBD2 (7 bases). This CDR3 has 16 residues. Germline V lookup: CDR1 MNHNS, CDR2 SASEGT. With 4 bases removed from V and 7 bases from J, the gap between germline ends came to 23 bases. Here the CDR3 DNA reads TGTGCCAGCAGTGTCACTCCGCGGGGGCTCTCGGAGGAGCAGTACTTC. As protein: CASSVTPRGLSEEQYF.

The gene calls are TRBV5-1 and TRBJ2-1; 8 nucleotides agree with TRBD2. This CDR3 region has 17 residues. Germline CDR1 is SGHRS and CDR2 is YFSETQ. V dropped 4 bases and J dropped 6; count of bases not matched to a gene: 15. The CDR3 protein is CASSPNVQGLAGNEQFF. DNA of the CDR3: TGCGCCAGCAGCCCAAACGTCCAGGGTCTAGCGGGCAATGAGCAGTTCTTC.

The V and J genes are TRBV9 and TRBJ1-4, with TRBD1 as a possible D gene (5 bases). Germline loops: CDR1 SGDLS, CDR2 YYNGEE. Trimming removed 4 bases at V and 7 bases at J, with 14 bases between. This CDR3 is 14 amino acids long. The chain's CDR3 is CASSPRQKSEKLFF. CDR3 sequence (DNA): TGTGCCAGCAGCCCGAGACAGAAGTCTGAAAAACTGTTTTTT.

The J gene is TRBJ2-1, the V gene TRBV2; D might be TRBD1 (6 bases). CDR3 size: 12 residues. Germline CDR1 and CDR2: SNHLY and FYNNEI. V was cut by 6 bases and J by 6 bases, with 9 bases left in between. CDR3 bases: TGTGCCAGCAGCCAGACAGGCAATGAGCAGTTCTTC. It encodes CASSQTGNEQFF.

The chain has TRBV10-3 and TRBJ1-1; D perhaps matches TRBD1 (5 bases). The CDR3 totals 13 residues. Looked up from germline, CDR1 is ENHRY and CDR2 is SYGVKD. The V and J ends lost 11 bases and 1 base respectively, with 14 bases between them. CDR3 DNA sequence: TGTGCCTTACAAGCAGGGCGGAACACTGAAGCTTTCTTT. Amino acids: CALQAGRNTEAFF.

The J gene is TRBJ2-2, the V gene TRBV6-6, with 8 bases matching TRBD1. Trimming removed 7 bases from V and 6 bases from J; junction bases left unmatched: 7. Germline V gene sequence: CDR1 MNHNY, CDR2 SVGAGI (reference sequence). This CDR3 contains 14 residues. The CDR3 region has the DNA TGTGCCAGCACCCCTACAGGGGGTCCCGGGGAGCTGTTTTTT. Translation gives CASTPTGGPGELFF.

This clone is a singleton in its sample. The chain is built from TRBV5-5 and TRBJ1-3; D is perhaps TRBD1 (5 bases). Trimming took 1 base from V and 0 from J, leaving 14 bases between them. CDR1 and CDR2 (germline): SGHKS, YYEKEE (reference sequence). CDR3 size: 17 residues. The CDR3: CASSLRQPGASGNTIYF. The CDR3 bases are TGTGCCAGCAGCTTGAGACAGCCAGGAGCCTCTGGAAACACCATATATTTT.

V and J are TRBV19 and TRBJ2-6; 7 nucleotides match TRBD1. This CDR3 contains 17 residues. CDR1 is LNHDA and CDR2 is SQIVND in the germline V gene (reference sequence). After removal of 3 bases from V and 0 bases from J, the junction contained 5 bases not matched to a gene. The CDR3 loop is CASSMGQLSSGANVLTF. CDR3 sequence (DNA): TGTGCCAGTAGTATGGGACAGTTAAGCTCTGGGGCCAACGTCCTGACTTTC.

The DNA for the CDR3 is TGTGCCAGCAGCCAGCTAGGGAGGGAGAACACCGGGGAGCTGTTTTTT. This codes for CASSQLGRENTGELFF. The chain combines TRBV4-2 with TRBJ2-2, with TRBD2 matching over 7 bases. Germline assignment: CDR1 LGHNA and CDR2 YNFKEQ. There are 16 residues in the CDR3. V shed 3 bases, J shed 1 base, and the junction held 5 bases outside the gene matches.

The CDR3 loop is CSVGRGTSGEQETQYF. The CDR3 nucleotides are TGCAGCGTTGGAAGGGGGACTAGCGGGGAACAAGAGACCCAGTACTTC. J is TRBJ2-5 and V is TRBV29-1, with 13 bases that match TRBD2. Trimming removed 4 bases from V and 2 bases from J; junction bases left unmatched: 7. The CDR3 sequence is 16 residues long. Germline lookup yields CDR1 SQVTM and CDR2 ANQGSEA.